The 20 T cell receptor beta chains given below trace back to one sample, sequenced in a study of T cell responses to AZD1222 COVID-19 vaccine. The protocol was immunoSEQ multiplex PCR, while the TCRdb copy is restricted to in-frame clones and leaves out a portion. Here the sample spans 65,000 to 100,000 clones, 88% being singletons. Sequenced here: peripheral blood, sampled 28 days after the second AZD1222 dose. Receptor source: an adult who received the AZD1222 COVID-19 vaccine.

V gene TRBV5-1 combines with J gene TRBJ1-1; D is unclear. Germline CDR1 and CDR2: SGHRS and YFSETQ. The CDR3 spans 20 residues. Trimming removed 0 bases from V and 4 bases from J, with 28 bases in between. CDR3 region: CASSLAPRTSLLRSATEAFF. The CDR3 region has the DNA TGCGCCAGCAGCTTGGCCCCACGCACATCTCTACTGAGGTCGGCCACTGAAGCTTTCTTT.

The CDR3 coding sequence is TGTGCCTGGAGTGAGAAGGCAGTTGGAAACACCATATATTTT. Translating gives CAWSEKAVGNTIYF. The genes are TRBV30 and TRBJ1-3; no definite D call. The ends were cut back, 1 base at V and 3 bases at J, with 10 bases in the middle. Germline V gene sequence: CDR1 GTSNPN, CDR2 SVGIG (reference sequence). The CDR3 is 14 residues long.

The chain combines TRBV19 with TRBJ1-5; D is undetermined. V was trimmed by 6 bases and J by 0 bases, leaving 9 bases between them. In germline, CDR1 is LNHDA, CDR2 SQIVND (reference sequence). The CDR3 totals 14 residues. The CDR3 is CASSVGYSNQPQHF. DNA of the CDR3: TGTGCCAGTAGCGTGGGCTATAGCAATCAGCCCCAGCATTTT.

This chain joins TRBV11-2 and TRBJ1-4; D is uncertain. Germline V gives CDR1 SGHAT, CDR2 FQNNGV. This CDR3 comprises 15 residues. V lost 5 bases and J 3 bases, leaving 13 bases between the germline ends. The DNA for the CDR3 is TGTGCCAGCAGCACACGACATACCCCTAATGAAAAACTGTTTTTT. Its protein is CASSTRHTPNEKLFF.

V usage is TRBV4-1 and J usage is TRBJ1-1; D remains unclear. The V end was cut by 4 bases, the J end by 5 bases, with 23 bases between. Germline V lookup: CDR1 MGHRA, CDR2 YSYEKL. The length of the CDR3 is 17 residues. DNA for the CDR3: TGCGCCAGCAGCCGGAGCGGCAGGAACCTTTCCCGAACTGAAGCTTTCTTT. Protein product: CASSRSGRNLSRTEAFF.

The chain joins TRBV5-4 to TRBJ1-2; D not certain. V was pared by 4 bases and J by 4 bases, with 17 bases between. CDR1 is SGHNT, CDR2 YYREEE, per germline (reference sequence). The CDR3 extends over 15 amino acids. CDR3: CASSLSEQIRYGYTF. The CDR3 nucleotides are TGTGCCAGCAGCCTTTCCGAACAAATACGCTATGGCTACACCTTC.

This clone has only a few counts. CDR3 bases: TGTGCCAGCAGTTCACGGGACAGGGGAGCAGGAGCTTTCTTT. Translating gives CASSSRDRGAGAFF. J is TRBJ1-1 and V is TRBV6-5; 10 bases agree with TRBD1. Germline CDR1 reads MNHEY; CDR2 reads SVGAGI. This CDR3 comprises 14 residues. V shed 4 bases and J 10 bases; nucleotides not matched to a gene: 9.

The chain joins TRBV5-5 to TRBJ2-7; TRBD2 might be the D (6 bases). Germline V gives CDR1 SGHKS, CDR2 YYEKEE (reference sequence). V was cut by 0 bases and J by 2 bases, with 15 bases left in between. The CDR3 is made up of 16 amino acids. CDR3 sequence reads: CASSLGAGTGAYEQYF. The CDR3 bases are TGTGCCAGCAGCTTGGGGGCGGGAACGGGGGCCTACGAGCAGTACTTC.

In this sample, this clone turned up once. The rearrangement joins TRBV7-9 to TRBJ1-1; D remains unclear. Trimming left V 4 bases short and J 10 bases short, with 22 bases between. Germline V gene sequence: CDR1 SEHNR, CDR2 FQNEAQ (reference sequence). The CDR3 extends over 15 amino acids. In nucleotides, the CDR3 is TGTGCCAGCAGCTACCTGGACCCAGACAAACTTGGAGCTTTCTTT. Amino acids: CASSYLDPDKLGAFF.

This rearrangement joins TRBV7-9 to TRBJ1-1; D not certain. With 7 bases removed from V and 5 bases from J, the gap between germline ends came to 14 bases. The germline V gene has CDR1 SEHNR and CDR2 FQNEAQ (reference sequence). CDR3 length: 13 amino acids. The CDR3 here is CASTLFVQTEAFF. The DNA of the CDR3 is TGTGCCAGCACCCTATTCGTACAGACTGAAGCTTTCTTT.

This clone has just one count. CDR3 DNA sequence: TGTGCCACCAGTGCGCCTAGCGGCGGCCAAGAGACCCAGTACTTC. Residues: CATSAPSGGQETQYF. The V gene is TRBV24-1, the J gene TRBJ2-5, with TRBD2 matching over 7 bases. V shed 5 bases and J 1 base; nucleotides not matched to a gene: 6. The CDR3 runs 15 residues. In germline, CDR1 is KGHDR, CDR2 SFDVKD.

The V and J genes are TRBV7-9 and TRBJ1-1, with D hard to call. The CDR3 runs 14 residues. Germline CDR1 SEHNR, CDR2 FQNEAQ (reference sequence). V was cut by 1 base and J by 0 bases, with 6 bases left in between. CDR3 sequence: CASSLVALNTEAFF. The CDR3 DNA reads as TGTGCCAGCAGCTTAGTAGCCCTGAACACTGAAGCTTTCTTT.

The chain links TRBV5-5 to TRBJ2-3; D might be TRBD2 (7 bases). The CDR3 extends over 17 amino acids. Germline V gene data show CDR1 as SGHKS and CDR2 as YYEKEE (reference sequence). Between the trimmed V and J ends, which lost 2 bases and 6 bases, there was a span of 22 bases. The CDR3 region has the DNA TGTGCCAGCAGCTTTTCTGTAGGCGGGAGCCAGGGGGATACGCAGTATTTT. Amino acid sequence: CASSFSVGGSQGDTQYF.

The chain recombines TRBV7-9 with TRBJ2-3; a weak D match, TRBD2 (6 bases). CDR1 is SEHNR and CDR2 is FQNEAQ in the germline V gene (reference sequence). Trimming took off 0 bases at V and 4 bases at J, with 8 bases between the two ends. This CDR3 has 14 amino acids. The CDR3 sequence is CASSLAGTADTQYF. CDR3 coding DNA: TGTGCCAGCAGCTTAGCCGGGACTGCAGATACGCAGTATTTT.

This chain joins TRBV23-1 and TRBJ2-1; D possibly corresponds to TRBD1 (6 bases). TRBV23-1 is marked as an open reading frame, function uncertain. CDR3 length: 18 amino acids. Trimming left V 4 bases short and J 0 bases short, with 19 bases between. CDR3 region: CASSPRTVLGSSYNEQFF. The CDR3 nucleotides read TGCGCCAGCAGTCCTCGGACAGTTTTGGGGAGCTCCTACAATGAGCAGTTCTTC.

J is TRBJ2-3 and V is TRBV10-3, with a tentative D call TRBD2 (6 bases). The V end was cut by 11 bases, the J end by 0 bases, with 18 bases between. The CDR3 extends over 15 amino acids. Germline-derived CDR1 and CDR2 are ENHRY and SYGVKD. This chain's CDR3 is CAANPGGTSTDTQYF. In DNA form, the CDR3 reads TGTGCCGCCAACCCCGGGGGAACTAGCACAGATACGCAGTATTTT.

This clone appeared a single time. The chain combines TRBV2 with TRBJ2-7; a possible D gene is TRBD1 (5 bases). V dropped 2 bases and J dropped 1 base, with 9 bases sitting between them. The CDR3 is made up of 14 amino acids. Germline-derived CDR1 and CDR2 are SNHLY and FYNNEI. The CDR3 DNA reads TGTGCCAGCAGTGAACAGGGTACATCCTACGAGCAGTACTTC. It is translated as CASSEQGTSYEQYF.

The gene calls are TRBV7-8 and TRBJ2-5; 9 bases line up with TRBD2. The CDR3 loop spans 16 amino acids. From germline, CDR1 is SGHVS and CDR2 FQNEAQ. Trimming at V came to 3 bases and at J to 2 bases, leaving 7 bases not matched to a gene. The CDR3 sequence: CASSFRSGRVQETQYF. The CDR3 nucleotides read TGTGCCAGCAGCTTTCGTAGCGGGAGAGTGCAAGAGACCCAGTACTTC.

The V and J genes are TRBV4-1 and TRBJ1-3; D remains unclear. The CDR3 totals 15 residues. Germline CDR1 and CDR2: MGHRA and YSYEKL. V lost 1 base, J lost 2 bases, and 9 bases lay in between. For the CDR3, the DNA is TGCGCCAGCAGCCAAGTGGCAACCACTGGAAACACCATATATTTT. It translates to CASSQVATTGNTIYF.

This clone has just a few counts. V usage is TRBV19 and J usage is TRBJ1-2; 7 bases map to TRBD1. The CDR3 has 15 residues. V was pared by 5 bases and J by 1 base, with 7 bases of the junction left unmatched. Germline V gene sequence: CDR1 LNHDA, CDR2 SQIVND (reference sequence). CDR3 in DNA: TGTGCCAGTAGTGTCGACAGGGCTTTTAACTATGGCTACACCTTC. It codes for CASSVDRAFNYGYTF. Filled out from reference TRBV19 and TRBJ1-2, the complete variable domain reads DGGITQSPKYLFRKEGQNVTLSCEQNLNHDAMYWYRQDPGQGLRLIYYSQIVNDFQKGDIAEGYSVSREKKESFPLTVTSAQKNPTAFYLCASSVDRAFNYGYTFGSGTRLTVV.